The TCR beta chain under discussion was sequenced for a study of blood T cell repertoires in COVID-19. Clones were read by immunoSEQ multiplex PCR, and TCRdb kept only the in-frame ones, dropping some. The sample lists around 150,000 clones; approximately 80% were seen once. CDR3 length: 15 residues. The V end lost 2 bases, the J end lost 0 bases, and 6 bases lay between the germline ends. Germline V gene sequence: CDR1 SGHRS, CDR2 YFSETQ. The chain couples TRBV5-1 to TRBJ2-6; D is unclear. Sequencing used PBMCs or T cells enriched from blood (not recorded which). The source is a woman between 35 and 50 years old who had recovered from COVID-19. DNA of the CDR3: TGCGCCAGCAGCTTAACTTACTCTGGGGCCAACGTCCTGACTTTC. This gives the protein CASSLTYSGANVLTF. The variable domain in full, with the rest retrieved from reference TRBV5-1 and TRBJ2-6, is KAGVTQTPRYLIKTRGQQVTLSCSPISGHRSVSWYQQTPGQGLQFLFEYFSETQRNKGNFPGRFSGRQFSNSRSEMNVSTLELGDSALYLCASSLTYSGANVLTFGAGSRLTVL.